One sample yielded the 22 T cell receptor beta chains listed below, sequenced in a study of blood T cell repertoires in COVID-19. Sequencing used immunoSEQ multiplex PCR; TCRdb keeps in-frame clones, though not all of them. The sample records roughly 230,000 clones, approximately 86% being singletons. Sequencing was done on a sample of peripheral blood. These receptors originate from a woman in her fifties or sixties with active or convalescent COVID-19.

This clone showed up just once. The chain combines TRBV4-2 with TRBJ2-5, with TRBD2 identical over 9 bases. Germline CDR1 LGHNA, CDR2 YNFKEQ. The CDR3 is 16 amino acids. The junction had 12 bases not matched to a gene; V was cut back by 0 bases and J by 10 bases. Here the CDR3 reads CASSQDRGGRASGQYF. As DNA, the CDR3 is TGTGCCAGCAGCCAAGATAGGGGCGGGAGGGCAAGTGGCCAGTACTTC.

The CDR3 sequence is CASSLDRANSPLHF. In nucleotides, the CDR3 is TGTGCCAGCAGTTTGGACAGAGCCAATTCACCCCTCCACTTT. The chain joins TRBV6-2 or TRBV6-3 to TRBJ1-6; D possibly corresponds to TRBD1 (6 bases). Trimming took off 4 bases at V and 7 bases at J, with 11 bases between the two ends. This CDR3 is built from 14 residues. The V gene's germline CDR1 is MNHEY and CDR2 SVGEGT.

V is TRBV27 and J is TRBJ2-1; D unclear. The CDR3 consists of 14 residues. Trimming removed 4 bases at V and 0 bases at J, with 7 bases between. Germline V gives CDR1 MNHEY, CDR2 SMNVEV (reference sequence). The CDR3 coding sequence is TGTGCCAGCAGTTCAGGATTCTCCTACAATGAGCAGTTCTTC. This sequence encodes CASSSGFSYNEQFF.

CDR3 in amino acids: CASSPGGGRGDEQYF. Here the CDR3 DNA reads TGTGCCAGCAGCCCGGGCGGTGGGCGGGGAGACGAGCAGTACTTC. V usage is TRBV5-4 and J usage is TRBJ2-7, with a possible D match to TRBD2 (6 bases). The CDR3 runs 15 residues. V lost 4 bases and J lost 5, with 19 bases in between. CDR1 is SGHNT, CDR2 YYREEE, per germline (reference sequence).

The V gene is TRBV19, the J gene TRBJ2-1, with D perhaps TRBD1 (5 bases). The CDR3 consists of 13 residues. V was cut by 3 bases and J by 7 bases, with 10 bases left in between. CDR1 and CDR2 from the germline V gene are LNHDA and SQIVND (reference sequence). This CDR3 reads CASSIFRENEQFF. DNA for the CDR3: TGTGCCAGTAGTATTTTCAGGGAAAATGAGCAGTTCTTC. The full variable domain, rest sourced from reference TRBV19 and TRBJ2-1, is DGGITQSPKYLFRKEGQNVTLSCEQNLNHDAMYWYRQDPGQGLRLIYYSQIVNDFQKGDIAEGYSVSREKKESFPLTVTSAQKNPTAFYLCASSIFRENEQFFGPGTRLTVL.

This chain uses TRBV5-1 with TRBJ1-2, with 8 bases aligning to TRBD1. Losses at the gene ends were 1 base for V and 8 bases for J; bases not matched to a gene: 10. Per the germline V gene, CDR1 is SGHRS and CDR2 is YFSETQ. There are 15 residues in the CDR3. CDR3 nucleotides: TGCGCCAGCAGCTTGTCGAGCAGGGGGCGTCAGGGCTACACCTTC. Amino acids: CASSLSSRGRQGYTF.

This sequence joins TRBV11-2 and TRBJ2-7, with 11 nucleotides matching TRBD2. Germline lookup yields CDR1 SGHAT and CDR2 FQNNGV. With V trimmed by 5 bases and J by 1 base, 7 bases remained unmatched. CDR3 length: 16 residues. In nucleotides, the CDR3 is TGTGCCAGCAGCCCCGGACTAGCGGGTCGATCCTACGAGCAGTACTTC. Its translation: CASSPGLAGRSYEQYF.

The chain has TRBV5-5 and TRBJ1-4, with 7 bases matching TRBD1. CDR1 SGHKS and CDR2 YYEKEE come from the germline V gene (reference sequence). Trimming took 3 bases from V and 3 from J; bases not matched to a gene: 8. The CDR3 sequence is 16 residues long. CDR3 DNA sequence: TGTGCCAGCAGCTCCGACAGGGAGAGGTCTAATGAAAAACTGTTTTTT. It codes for CASSSDRERSNEKLFF.

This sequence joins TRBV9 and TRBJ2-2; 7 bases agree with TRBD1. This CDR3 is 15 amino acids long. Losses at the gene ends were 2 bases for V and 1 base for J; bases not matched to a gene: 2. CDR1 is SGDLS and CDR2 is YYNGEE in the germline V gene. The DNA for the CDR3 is TGTGCCAGCAGCGTTGGGACAGTGAACACCGGGGAGCTGTTTTTT. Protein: CASSVGTVNTGELFF.

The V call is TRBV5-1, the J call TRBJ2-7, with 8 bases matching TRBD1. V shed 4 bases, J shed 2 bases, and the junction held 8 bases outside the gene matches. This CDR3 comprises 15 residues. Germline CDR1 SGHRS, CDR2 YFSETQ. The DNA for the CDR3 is TGCGCCAGCAGCGTTTCCGGGACAGGAACCTACGAGCAGTACTTC. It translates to CASSVSGTGTYEQYF.

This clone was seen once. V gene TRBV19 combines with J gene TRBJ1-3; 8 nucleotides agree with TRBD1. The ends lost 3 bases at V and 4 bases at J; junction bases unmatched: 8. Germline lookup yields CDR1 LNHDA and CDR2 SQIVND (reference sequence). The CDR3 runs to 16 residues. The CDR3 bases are TGTGCCAGTAGTATCCTACTGACAGGGGCAGGAAACACCATATATTTT. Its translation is CASSILLTGAGNTIYF.

In nucleotides, the CDR3 is TGCGCCAGCAGCCAGGCCGGGACACTAGATACGCAGTATTTT. It encodes CASSQAGTLDTQYF. The genes are TRBV4-1 and TRBJ2-3; weak D call: TRBD1 (6 bases). The germline V gene has CDR1 MGHRA and CDR2 YSYEKL. CDR3 length: 14 residues. V was clipped by 3 bases and J by 5 bases, with 12 bases between them.

The CDR3 DNA follows: TGTGCCACCAGCAACTTACAGGGATGGCGGCCCCAGCATTTT. The encoded protein is CATSNLQGWRPQHF. V usage is TRBV15 and J usage is TRBJ1-5, with a weak D call TRBD1 (6 bases). V was cut by 4 bases and J by 9 bases, with 16 bases left in between. CDR3 length: 14 residues. Per germline, CDR1 LNHNV and CDR2 YYDKDF (reference sequence).

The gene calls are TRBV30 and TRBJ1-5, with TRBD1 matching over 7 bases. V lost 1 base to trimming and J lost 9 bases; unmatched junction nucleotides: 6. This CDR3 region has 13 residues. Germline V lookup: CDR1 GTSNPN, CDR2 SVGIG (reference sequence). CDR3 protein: CAWSATGDRPQHF. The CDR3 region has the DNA TGTGCCTGGAGTGCAACAGGGGATCGGCCCCAGCATTTT.

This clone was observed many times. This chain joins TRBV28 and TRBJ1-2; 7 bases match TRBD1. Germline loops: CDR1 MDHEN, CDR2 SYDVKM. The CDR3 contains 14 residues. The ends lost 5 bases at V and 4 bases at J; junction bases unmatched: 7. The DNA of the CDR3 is TGTGCCAGCAGTCCCGACAGGGTCATCTATGGCTACACCTTC. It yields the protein CASSPDRVIYGYTF.

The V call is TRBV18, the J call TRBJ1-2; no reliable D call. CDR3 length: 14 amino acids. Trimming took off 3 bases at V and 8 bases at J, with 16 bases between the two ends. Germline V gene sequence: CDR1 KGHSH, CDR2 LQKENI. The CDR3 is CASSPGGTENGYTF. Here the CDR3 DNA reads TGTGCCAGCTCACCGGGAGGTACGGAAAACGGCTACACCTTC. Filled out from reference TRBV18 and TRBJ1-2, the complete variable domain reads NAGVMQNPRHLVRRRGQEARLRCSPMKGHSHVYWYRQLPEEGLKFMVYLQKENIIDESGMPKERFSAEFPKEGPSILRIQQVVRGDSAAYFCASSPGGTENGYTFGSGTRLTVV.

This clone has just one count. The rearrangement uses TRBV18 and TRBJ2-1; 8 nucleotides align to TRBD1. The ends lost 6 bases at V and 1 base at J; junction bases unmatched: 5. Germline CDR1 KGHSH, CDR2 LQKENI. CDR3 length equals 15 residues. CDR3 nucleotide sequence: TGTGCCAGCTCGGACGGACAGGGTTCCTACAATGAGCAGTTCTTC. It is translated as CASSDGQGSYNEQFF.

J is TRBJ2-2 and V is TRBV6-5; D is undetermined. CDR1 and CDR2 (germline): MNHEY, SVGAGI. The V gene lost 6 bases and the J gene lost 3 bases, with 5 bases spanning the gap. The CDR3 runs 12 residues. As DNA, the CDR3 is TGTGCCAGCAGATTCGACACCGGGGAGCTGTTTTTT. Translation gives CASRFDTGELFF.

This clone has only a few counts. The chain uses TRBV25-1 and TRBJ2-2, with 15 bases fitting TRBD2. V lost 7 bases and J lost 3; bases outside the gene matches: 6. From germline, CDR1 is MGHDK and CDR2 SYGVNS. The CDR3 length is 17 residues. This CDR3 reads CASTGTSGGPYTGELFF. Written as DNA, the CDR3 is TGTGCCAGCACCGGGACTAGCGGGGGGCCTTACACCGGGGAGCTGTTTTTT.

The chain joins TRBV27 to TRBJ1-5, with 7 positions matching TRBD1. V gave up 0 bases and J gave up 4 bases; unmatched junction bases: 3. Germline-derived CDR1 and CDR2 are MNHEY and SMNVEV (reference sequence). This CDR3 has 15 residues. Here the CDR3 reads CASSLSRTGNQPQHF. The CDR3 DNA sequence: TGTGCCAGCAGTTTATCCCGGACAGGTAATCAGCCCCAGCATTTT.

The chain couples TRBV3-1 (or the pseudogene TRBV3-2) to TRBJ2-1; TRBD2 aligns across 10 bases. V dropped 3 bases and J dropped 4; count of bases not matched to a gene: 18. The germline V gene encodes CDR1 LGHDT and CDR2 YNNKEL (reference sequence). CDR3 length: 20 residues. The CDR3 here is CASSHPGERGGLRGYNEQFF. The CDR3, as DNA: TGTGCCAGCAGCCACCCCGGGGAGCGGGGGGGCCTGCGCGGATACAATGAGCAGTTCTTC.

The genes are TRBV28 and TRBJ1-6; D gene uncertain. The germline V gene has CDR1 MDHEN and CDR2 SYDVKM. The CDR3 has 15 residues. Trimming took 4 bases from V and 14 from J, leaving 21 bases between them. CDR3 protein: CASSSEGRWLLALHF. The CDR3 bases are TGTGCCAGCAGTTCGGAGGGCCGATGGTTGTTGGCCCTCCACTTT.